This record concerns one TCR beta chain sequence. Its antigen is not known. CD4+ cells yielded CD45RA+ naive and CD45RA-negative memory subsets. The record originates from a study of shared clonotypes between healthy human individuals. Study outcomes and limitations: Some clonotypes were shared by all four sorted-subset donors, while others were not shared. The non-shared ones had lower generation probabilities than the shared ones.

Germline-derived CDR1 and CDR2 are MNHEY and SMNVEV (reference sequence). This CDR3 is 18 amino acids long. V was clipped by 6 bases and J by 7 bases, with 28 bases between them. Profiled with immunoSEQ multiplex PCR; TCRdb holds only in-frame clones, not every one. The table has a few million clones, around 90% seen once. Sequencing was done on a sample of naive CD4+ T cells sorted from blood. Subset indicated: CD45RA+ positively selected. This TCR derives from a man in his late teens or twenties in good health. This chain uses TRBV27 with TRBJ2-1; tentative D call: TRBD1 (8 bases). The CDR3 bases are TGTGCCAGCAGACGTCGAGGACAGGGAGGGGTCAAATTGAATGAGCAGTTCTTC. Translation gives CASRRRGQGGVKLNEQFF.